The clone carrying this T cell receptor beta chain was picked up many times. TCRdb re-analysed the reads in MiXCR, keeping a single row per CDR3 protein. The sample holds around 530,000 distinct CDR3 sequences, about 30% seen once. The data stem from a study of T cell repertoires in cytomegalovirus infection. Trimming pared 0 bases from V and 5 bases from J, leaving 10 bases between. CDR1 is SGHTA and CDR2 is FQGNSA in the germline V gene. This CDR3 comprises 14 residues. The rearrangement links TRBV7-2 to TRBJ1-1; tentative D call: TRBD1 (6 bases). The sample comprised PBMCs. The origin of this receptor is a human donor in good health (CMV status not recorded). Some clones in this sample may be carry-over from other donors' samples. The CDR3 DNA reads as TGTGCCAGCAGCTTAGCTGGGGGCTCGACTGAAGCTTTCTTT. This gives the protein CASSLAGGSTEAFF.